The clone carrying this T cell receptor (beta chain) is deemed medium-sized. What it binds is not known. The table came from immunoSEQ multiplex PCR; TCRdb's copy has only in-frame clones and leaves some out. The sample lists 14,000 or so clones; about 93% were seen once. The data were obtained in a study of monozygotic twins with cystic fibrosis. In the study overall: Roughly 3.2 micrograms of fragmented DNA underwent approximately 15 PCR cycles for library preparation. Notes on the study in general: No link emerged between shared CDR3 counts and age, concordance or severity. Unrelated CF individuals shared fewer identical clonotypes than monozygotic CF twins. Low clonality (median roughly 0.009) suggested a mostly naive repertoire.

The trim removed 6 bases at V and 6 bases at J, leaving 11 bases unmatched. The V gene's germline CDR1 is MDHEN and CDR2 SYDVKM. The CDR3 totals 15 residues. This chain links TRBV28 with TRBJ1-5, with 7 bases identical to TRBD1. Source material: blood. The origin of this receptor is a girl aged 2-10 years with cystic fibrosis. The CDR3 DNA follows: TGTGCCAGCAGCCCCGGGACAGTCCTCGCTCAGCCCCAGCATTTT. Its translation: CASSPGTVLAQPQHF.